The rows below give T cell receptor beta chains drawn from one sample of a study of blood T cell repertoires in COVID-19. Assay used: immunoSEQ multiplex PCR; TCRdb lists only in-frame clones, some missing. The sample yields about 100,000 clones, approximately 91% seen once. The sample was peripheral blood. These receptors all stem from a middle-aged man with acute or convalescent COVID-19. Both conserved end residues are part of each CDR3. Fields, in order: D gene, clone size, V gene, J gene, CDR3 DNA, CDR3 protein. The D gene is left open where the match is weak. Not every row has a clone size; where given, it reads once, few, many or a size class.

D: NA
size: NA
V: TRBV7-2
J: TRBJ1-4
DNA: TGTGCCAGCAGCTTAAATCAGGGAAATGAAAAACTGTTTTTT
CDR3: CASSLNQGNEKLFF

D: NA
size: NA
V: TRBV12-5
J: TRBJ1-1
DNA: TGTGCTAGTGGTCCTATGAACACTGAAGCTTTCTTT
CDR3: CASGPMNTEAFF

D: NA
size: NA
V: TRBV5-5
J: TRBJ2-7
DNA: TGTGCCAGCAGCTTGTTTCTGGGACAAAGCTACGAGCAGTACTTC
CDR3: CASSLFLGQSYEQYF

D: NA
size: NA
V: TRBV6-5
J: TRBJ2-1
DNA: TGTGCCAGCAGAGGAGCCGGGAGCTCCTACAATGAGCAGTTCTTC
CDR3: CASRGAGSSYNEQFF

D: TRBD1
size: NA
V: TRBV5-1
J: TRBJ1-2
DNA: TGCGCCAGCAGCTTGGCGGTGTCTACCGCGGACAGGGGAGGGAGCTACACCTTC
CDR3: CASSLAVSTADRGGSYTF

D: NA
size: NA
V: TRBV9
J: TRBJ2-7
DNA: TGTGCCAGCAGCGTAACAGCTTCCCCTGAGGGGCAGTACTTC
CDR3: CASSVTASPEGQYF

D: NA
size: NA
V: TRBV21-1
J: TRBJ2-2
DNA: TGTGCCAGCAGCAAGCTACTACAGGGCAGTACTGCGAACACCGGGGAGCTGTTTTTT
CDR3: CASSKLLQGSTANTGELFF

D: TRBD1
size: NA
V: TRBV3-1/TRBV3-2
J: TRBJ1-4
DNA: TGTGCCAGCAGCCAAGGGGGCAGGGGGCGAACTAATGAAAAACTGTTTTTT
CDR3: CASSQGGRGRTNEKLFF

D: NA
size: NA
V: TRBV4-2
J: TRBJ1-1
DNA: TGTGCCAGCAGCCAAGATCGGGGGTTCATGAACACTGAAGCTTTCTTT
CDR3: CASSQDRGFMNTEAFF

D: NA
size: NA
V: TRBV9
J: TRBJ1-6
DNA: TGTGCCAGCAGCGGGTACAGGGAGGGCACACCCCTCCACTTT
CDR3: CASSGYREGTPLHF

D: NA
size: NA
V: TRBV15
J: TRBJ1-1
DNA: TGTGCCACCAGCAGAGAAGGAGATAACACTGAAGCTTTCTTT
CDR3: CATSREGDNTEAFF

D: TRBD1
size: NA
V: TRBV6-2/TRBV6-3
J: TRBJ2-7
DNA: TGTGCCAGCAGTTCTCGACAGGGCTACGAGCAGTACTTC
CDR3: CASSSRQGYEQYF

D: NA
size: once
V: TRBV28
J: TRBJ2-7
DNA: TGTGCCAGCAGTACCCTAGGAGGGTTAGGCTACGAGCAGTACTTC
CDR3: CASSTLGGLGYEQYF

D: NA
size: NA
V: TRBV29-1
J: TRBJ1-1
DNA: TGCAGCGTTGAACAGGCGAACACTGAAGCTTTCTTT
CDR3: CSVEQANTEAFF

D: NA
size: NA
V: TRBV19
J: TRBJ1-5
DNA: TGTGCCAGTAGTATAGGAGGGGGGGCGGTCAAGGCCCAGCCCCAGCATTTT
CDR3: CASSIGGGAVKAQPQHF

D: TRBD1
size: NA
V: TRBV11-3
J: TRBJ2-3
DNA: TGTGCCAGCAGCCCAGGGACAGGGTTTTTAGTTCCAGATACGCAGTATTTT
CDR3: CASSPGTGFLVPDTQYF

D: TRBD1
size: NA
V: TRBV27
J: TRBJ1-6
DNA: TGTGCCAGCAGGTCACAGGGGGCAAATTCACCCCTCCACTTT
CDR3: CASRSQGANSPLHF

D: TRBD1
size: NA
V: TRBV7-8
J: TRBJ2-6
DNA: TGTGCCAGCAGCTATTCCGTGACAGGGGGCAGTGGGGCCAACGTCCTGACTTTC
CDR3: CASSYSVTGGSGANVLTF

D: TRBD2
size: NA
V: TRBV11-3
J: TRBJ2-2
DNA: TGTGCCAGCAGCTCACTAGCGGGGGTCACCGGGGAGCTGTTTTTT
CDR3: CASSSLAGVTGELFF

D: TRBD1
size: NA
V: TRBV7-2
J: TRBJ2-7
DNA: TGTGCCAGCACACAACCGGGACAGGCCAACTACGAGCAGTACTTC
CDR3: CASTQPGQANYEQYF

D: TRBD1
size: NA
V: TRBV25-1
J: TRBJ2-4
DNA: TGTGCCAGCACAGTCCCACAGGGGGGTAACATTCAGTACTTC
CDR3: CASTVPQGGNIQYF

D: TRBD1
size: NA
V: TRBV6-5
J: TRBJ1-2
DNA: TGTGCCAGCACCTTCGGACAGGGGTATGGCTACACCTTC
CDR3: CASTFGQGYGYTF

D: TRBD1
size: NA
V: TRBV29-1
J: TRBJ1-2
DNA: TGCAGCGTTGAAGATTTGGGGACAGGGGTTGGCTACACCTTC
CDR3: CSVEDLGTGVGYTF

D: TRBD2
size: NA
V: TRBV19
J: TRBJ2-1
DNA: TGTGCCAGTAGCCCAGCCCGCGGGGGGGCCTACAATGAGCAGTTCTTC
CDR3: CASSPARGGAYNEQFF

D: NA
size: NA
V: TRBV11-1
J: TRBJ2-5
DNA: TGTGCCAGCAGCCCCCGACAGGGACTGCAAGAGACCCAGTACTTC
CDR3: CASSPRQGLQETQYF

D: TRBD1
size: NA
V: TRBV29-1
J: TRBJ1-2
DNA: TGCAGCGTTCCCGGGACAGGGGATGGCTACACCTTC
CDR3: CSVPGTGDGYTF

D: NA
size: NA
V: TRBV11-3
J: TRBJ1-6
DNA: TGTGCCAGCAGGGTGGCTGTTAATTCACCCCTCCACTTT
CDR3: CASRVAVNSPLHF

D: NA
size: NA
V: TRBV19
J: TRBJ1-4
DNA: TGTGCCAGTAGTCGGGGGGGCACGGCAACTAATGAAAAACTGTTTTTT
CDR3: CASSRGGTATNEKLFF

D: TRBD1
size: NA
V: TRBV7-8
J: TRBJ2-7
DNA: TGTGCCAGCAGCTTAGAGACAGGGGCGGCCTACGAGCAGTACTTC
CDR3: CASSLETGAAYEQYF

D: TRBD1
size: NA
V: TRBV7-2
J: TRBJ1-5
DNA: TGTGCCAGCAGCTTAGTAGGGCAGGGGGGCAATCAGCCCCAGCATTTT
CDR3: CASSLVGQGGNQPQHF

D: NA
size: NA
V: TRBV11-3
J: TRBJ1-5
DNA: TGTGCCAGCAGCCCCGGGGGTAGCAATCAGCCCCAGCATTTT
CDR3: CASSPGGSNQPQHF

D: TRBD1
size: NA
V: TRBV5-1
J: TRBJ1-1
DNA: TGCGCCAGCAGCACCGCGGACAGGTCAAACACTGAAGCTTTCTTT
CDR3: CASSTADRSNTEAFF

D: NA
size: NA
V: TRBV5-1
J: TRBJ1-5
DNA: TGCGCCAGCAGCTTGGATGGTCCCAGGCAGCCCCAGCATTTT
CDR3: CASSLDGPRQPQHF

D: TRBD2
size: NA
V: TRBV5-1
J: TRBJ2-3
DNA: TGCGCCAGCAGATACACCGGGACTAGCGGGTGGTCAGATACGCAGTATTTT
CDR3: CASRYTGTSGWSDTQYF

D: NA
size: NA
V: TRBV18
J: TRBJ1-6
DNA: TGTGCCAGCTCACCAGGCGTCTCGGGGAATTCACCCCTCCACTTT
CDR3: CASSPGVSGNSPLHF

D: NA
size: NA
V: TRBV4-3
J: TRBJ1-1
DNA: TGCGCCAGCAGCCAACTCGGGGGGAACACTGAAGCTTTCTTT
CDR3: CASSQLGGNTEAFF

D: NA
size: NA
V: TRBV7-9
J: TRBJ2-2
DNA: TGTGCCAGCAGCCCCTCCGGGGTAGGCGGGGAGCTGTTTTTT
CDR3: CASSPSGVGGELFF

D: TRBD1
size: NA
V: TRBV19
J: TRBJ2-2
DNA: TGTGCCAGTAGTATGCGACAGGGGTTATCCGGGGAGCTGTTTTTT
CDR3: CASSMRQGLSGELFF

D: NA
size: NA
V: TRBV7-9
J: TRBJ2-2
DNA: TGTGCCCCCGGGGTACTGAACACCGGGGAGCTGTTTTTT
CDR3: CAPGVLNTGELFF

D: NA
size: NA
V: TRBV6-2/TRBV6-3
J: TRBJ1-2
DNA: TGTGCCAGCAGTCCAGACACCAGGCCTGGCTACACCTTC
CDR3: CASSPDTRPGYTF

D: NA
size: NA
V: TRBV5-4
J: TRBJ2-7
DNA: TGTGCCAGCAGCTTTCAAACCATCGGGGGGCCCCACGAGCAGTACTTC
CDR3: CASSFQTIGGPHEQYF

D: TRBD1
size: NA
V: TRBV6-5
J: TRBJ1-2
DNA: TGTGCCAGCAAACAGATGGGACAGCTGAACTATGGCTACACCTTC
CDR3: CASKQMGQLNYGYTF

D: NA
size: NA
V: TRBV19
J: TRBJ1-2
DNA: TGTGCCAGTAGTATAATAGGACTCAACTATGGCTACACCTTC
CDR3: CASSIIGLNYGYTF

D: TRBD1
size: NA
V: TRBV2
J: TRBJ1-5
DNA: TGTGCCAGCCGCGGACAGGGGGGGAGCAATCAGCCCCAGCATTTT
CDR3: CASRGQGGSNQPQHF

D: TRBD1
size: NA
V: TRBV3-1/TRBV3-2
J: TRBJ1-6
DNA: TGTGCCAGCAGCCAAGGACAGGGGGCCGGATCACCCCTCCACTTT
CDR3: CASSQGQGAGSPLHF

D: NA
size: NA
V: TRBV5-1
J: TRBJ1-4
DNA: TGCGCCAGCAGCTTTACCGCTGGGGGCGTTAATGAAAAACTGTTTTTT
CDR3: CASSFTAGGVNEKLFF

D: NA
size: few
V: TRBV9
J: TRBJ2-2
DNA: TGTGCCAGCAGCGCATGGACATTAGGGACCGGGGAGCTGTTTTTT
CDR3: CASSAWTLGTGELFF

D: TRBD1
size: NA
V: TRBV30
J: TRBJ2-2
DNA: TGTGCCTGGAGTGGGGGGACAGGGGACACCGGGGAGCTGTTTTTT
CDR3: CAWSGGTGDTGELFF

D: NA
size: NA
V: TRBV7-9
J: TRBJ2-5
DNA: TGTGCCAGCAGCCCTAGGGCGGGGTTGGAGACCCAGTACTTC
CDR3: CASSPRAGLETQYF

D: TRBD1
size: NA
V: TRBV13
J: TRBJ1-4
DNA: TGTGCCAGCAGCTTAGAACCGGGACAGCTTAATGAAAAACTGTTTTTT
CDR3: CASSLEPGQLNEKLFF

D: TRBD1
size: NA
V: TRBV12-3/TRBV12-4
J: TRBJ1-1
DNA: TGTGCCAGCAGCGTAAAGGGGGCAGTGGCTTTCTTT
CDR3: CASSVKGAVAFF

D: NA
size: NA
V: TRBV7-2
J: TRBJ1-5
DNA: TGTGCCAGCAGCTCCGACAGGACCGGCAATCAGCCCCAGCATTTT
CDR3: CASSSDRTGNQPQHF

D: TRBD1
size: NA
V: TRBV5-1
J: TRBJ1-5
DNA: TGCGCCAGCAGCGCCGGGACAGGGGGCAATCAGCCCCAGCATTTT
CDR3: CASSAGTGGNQPQHF

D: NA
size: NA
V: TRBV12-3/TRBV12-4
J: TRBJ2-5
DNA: TGTGCCAGCACCTTACAGGGCCGAAAGACCCAGTACTTC
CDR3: CASTLQGRKTQYF

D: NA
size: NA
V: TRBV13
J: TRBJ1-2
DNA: TGTGCCAGCAGCCCCAGAGGAGGGCATAACTATGGCTACACCTTC
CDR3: CASSPRGGHNYGYTF

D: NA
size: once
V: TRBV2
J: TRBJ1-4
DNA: TGTGCCAGCAGTCTCCCCTACGGTGAAAAACTGTTTTTT
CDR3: CASSLPYGEKLFF

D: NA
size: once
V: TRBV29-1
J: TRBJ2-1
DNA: TGCAGCGTAGACGGGACACAAGGAGCCTACAATGAGCAGTTCTTC
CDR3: CSVDGTQGAYNEQFF

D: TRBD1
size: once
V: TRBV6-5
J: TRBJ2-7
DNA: TGTGCCAGCATCTTCGGGACAGGGAGACGCGAGCAGTACTTC
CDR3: CASIFGTGRREQYF